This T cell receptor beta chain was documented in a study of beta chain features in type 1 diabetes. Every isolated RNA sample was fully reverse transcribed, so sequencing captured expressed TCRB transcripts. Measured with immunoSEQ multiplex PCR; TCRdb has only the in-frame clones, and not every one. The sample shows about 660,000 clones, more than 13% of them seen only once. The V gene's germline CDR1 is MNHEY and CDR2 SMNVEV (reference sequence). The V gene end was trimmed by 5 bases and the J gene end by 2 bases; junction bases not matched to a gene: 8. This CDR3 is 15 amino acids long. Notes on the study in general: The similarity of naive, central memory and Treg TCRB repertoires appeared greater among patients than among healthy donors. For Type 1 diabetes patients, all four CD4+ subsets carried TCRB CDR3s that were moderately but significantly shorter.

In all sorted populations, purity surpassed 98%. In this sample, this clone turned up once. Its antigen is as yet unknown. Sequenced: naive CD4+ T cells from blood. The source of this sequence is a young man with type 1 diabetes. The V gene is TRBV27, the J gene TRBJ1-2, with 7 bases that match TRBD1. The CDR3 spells CASSHLDRMNYGYTF. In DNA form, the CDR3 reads TGTGCCAGCAGTCACCTGGACAGGATGAACTATGGCTACACCTTC.